This TCR beta chain was recorded in a study of lymphopenia after photon versus proton radiotherapy. In the case of this clone: Its antigen is undetermined.

CDR1 is SGHDT, CDR2 YYEEEE, per germline. V lost 4 bases and J lost 5, with 18 bases in between. CDR3 length: 16 residues. Profiling relied on immunoSEQ multiplex PCR, and the TCRdb table lists in-frame clones only, not all of them. Of about 40,000 clones listed, over 80% are singletons. Findings of the study overall: Under photons, naive T cells and diversity fell while effector/memory populations rose. Better survival with proton therapy was suggested as possible, not demonstrated. After lymphocyte nadir, photon-treated repertoires showed oligoclonal expansion, especially CD8+ Temra.

The sequencing used peripheral blood, collected from a patient treated with proton-based radiotherapy. This clonotype originated in a woman in her seventies with pancreatic cancer. The chain is built from TRBV5-6 and TRBJ2-2; TRBD2 might be the D (6 bases). CDR3 nucleotides: TGTGCCAGCAGCCGTTTCGACGGAGGAGGGACCGGGGAGCTGTTTTTT. Translated: CASSRFDGGGTGELFF.